This T cell receptor (beta chain) was sequenced for a study of cytomegalovirus exposure and HLA in healthy donors. Regarding the study as a whole: Segments of the TCR beta V type were, in most cases, productive about 90% or about 30% of the time in an earlier analysis. The study found most TCR sequences rare, yet found some public TCRs in many donors.

CDR3 size: 12 residues. Germline values: CDR1 SGHRS, CDR2 YFSETQ. Details on this clone: Its antigen is unidentified. A junction boundary mismatches the germline segment, possibly from a read error.

The donors comprised healthy bone marrow donors. PCR primers comprised 60 Vbeta and 13 Jbeta primers. Clones were sequenced by immunoSEQ multiplex PCR, and TCRdb holds only the in-frame ones, with some missing. This sample's table reports approximately 120,000 clones. The sample taken for sequencing was PBMCs. This clonotype was sampled from a man aged 18-30 years in good health and CMV-seronegative. The chain is built from TRBV5-1 and TRBJ2-7; the match to TRBD1 covers 8 bases. The chain's CDR3 is CASSKTGVEQYF. Written as DNA, the CDR3 is TGCGCTAGCAGCAAGACAGGGGTCGAGCAGTACTTC.